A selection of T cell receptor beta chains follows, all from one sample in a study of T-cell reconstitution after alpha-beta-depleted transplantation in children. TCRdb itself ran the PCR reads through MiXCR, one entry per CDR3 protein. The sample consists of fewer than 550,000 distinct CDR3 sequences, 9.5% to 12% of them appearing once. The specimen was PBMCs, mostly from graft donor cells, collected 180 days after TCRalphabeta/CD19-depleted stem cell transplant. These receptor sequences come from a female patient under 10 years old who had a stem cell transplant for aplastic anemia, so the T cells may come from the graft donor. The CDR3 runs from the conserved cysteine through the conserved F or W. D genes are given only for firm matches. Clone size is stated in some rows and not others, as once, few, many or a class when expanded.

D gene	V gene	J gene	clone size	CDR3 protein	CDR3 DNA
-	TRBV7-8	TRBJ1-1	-	CASSLAPGQMAFF	TGTGCCAGCAGCTTAGCCCCAGGCCAAATGGCTTTCTTT
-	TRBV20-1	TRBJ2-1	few	CSASGAGERNEQFF	TGCAGTGCTTCCGGGGCAGGGGAACGCAATGAGCAGTTCTTC
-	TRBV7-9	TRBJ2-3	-	CASSSGSVEVDTQYF	TGTGCCAGCAGCTCAGGGTCGGTAGAGGTAGATACGCAGTATTTT
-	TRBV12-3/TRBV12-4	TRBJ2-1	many	CASTRGGSYNEQFF	TGTGCCAGCACGAGGGGCGGGTCTTACAATGAGCAGTTCTTC
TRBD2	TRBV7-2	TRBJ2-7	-	CASSTVAGAYEQYF	TGTGCCAGCAGCACAGTAGCGGGAGCCTACGAGCAGTACTTC
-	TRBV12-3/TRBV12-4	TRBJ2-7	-	CASSHSSYEQYF	TGTGCCAGCAGCCACAGCTCCTACGAGCAGTACTTC
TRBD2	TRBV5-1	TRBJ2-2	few	CASSSRDRTSGIFTGELFF	TGCGCCAGCAGCTCCCGGGACAGGACTAGCGGCATCTTCACCGGGGAGCTGTTTTTT
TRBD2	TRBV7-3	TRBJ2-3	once	CAFSSLRHSGSPTDTQYF	TGTGCCTTCAGTTCCCTCCGCCATAGCGGGAGCCCCACAGATACGCAGTATTTT
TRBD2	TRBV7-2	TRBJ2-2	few	CASSGSGRATGELFF	TGTGCCAGCAGCGGTAGCGGGAGGGCCACCGGGGAGCTGTTTTTT
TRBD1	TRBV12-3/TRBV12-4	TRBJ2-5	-	CASSLGQGIPQETQYF	TGTGCCAGCAGTTTGGGACAGGGAATCCCACAAGAGACCCAGTACTTC
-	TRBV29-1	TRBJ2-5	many	CSVIIPAETQYF	TGCAGCGTTATTATCCCGGCGGAGACCCAGTACTTC
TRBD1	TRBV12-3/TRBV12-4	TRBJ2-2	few	CASRLWTGITGELFF	TGTGCCAGCAGACTATGGACAGGGATAACCGGGGAGCTGTTTTTT
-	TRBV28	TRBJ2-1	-	CASRNSYNEQFF	TGTGCCAGCAGAAACAGCTACAATGAGCAGTTCTTC
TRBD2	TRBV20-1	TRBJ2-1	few	CSAGYLAGDTGYNEQFF	TGCAGTGCTGGTTACCTAGCGGGAGACACAGGCTACAATGAGCAGTTCTTC
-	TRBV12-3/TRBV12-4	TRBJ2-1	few	CASSLVGYSNEQFF	TGTGCCAGCAGTTTAGTCGGCTACTCTAATGAGCAGTTCTTC
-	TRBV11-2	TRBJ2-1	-	CASTPGRHLGEQFF	TGTGCCAGCACCCCGGGACGGCATCTTGGTGAGCAGTTCTTC
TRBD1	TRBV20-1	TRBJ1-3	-	CSAEKTGTGNTIYF	TGCAGTGCCGAAAAGACAGGGACTGGAAACACCATATATTTT
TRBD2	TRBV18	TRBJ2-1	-	CASSPPYPGGSYNEQFF	TGTGCCAGCTCACCACCTTATCCGGGGGGCTCCTACAATGAGCAGTTCTTC
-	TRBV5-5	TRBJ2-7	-	CASSPFYDEQYF	TGTGCCAGCAGCCCCTTTTACGACGAGCAGTACTTC
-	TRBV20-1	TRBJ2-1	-	CSASGSNYNEQFF	TGCAGTGCTAGCGGATCCAACTACAATGAGCAGTTCTTC
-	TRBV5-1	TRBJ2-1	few	CASSLRTDYSEQFF	TGCGCCAGCAGCTTGAGGACGGATTATAGTGAGCAGTTCTTC
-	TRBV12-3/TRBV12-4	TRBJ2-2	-	CASTFLPALWDTGELFF	TGTGCCAGCACCTTCTTGCCGGCCCTATGGGACACCGGGGAGCTGTTTTTT
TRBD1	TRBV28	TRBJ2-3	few	CASSSYGQGANTDTQYF	TGTGCCAGCAGTTCGTACGGACAGGGGGCCAACACAGATACGCAGTATTTT
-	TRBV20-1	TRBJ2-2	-	CSAEAGELFF	TGCAGTGCCGAGGCCGGGGAGCTGTTTTTT
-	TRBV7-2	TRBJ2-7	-	CASSLALVGPYEQYF	TGTGCCAGCAGCTTAGCCCTCGTCGGGCCCTACGAGCAGTACTTC
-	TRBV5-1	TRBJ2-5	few	CASSWRPTRGETQYF	TGCGCCAGCAGCTGGAGGCCCACGAGGGGTGAGACCCAGTACTTC
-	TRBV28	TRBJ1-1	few	CASSPPVTEAFF	TGTGCCAGCAGTCCCCCCGTCACTGAAGCTTTCTTT
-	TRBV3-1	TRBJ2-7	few	CASSHLSYGGRTIDEQYF	TGTGCCAGCAGCCACCTCTCTTATGGGGGCAGAACTATTGACGAGCAGTACTTC
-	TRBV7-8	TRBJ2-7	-	CASSLEGHSSYEQYF	TGTGCCAGCAGCTTAGAGGGACACTCTTCCTACGAGCAGTACTTC
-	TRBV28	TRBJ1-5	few	CASNSQGPLLPQHF	TGTGCCAGCAACTCTCAGGGACCCCTACTTCCCCAGCATTTT
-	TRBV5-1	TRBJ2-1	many	CASRGTGTPYNEQFF	TGCGCCAGCAGGGGTACCGGGACACCCTACAATGAGCAGTTCTTC
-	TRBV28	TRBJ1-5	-	CASSLAYGQPQHF	TGTGCCAGCAGTTTAGCTTACGGTCAGCCCCAGCATTTT
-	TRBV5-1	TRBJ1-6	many	CASSFRNGRNSPLHF	TGCGCCAGCAGCTTCAGGAACGGGAGGAATTCACCCCTCCACTTT
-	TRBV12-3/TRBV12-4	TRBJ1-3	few	CASSSSGPGNTIYF	TGTGCCAGCAGTTCCTCGGGCCCTGGAAACACCATATATTTT
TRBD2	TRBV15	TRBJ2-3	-	CATRRGTSGNTDTQYF	TGTGCCACCAGAAGAGGGACTAGCGGCAACACAGATACGCAGTATTTT
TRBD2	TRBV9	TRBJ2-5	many	CASSPSLAGGETQYF	TGTGCCAGCAGTCCATCACTAGCGGGAGGAGAGACCCAGTACTTC